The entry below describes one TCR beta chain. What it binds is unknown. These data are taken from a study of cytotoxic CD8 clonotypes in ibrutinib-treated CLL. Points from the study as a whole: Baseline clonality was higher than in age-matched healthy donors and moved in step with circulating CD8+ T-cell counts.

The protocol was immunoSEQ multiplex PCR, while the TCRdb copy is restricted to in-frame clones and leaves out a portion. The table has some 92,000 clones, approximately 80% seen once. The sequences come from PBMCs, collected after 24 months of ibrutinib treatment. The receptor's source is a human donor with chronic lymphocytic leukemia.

CDR3 protein: CASSQRTENTGELFF. DNA for the CDR3: TGCGCCAGCAGCCAGAGGACAGAGAACACCGGGGAGCTGTTTTTT. The chain couples TRBV4-1 to TRBJ2-2; a weak D match, TRBD1 (6 bases). CDR1 and CDR2 (germline): MGHRA, YSYEKL. Trimming cost V 3 bases and J 1 base, with 9 bases left between them. There are 15 residues in the CDR3.